The text below deals with one TCR beta chain. This sample was included in a study of CD8+ T cells in alopecia areata. Reverse transcribed after extraction, RNA yielded cDNA as the sequencing template. Profiling relied on immunoSEQ multiplex PCR, and the TCRdb table lists in-frame clones only, not all of them. This repertoire shows roughly 210,000 clones, approximately 45% found once; its top ten account for around 2.5%. The germline gives CDR1 MDHEN, CDR2 SYDVKM. This CDR3 has 15 residues. Trimming took 7 bases from V and 2 from J; bases not matched to a gene: 9. Treatment in this sample: oral pan-JAK inhibitor, 5-10 mg twice daily.

This chain uses TRBV28 with TRBJ2-7; TRBD2 agrees at 9 bases. The source of this sequence is a human donor with alopecia areata. The sample here was CD4+ T cells sorted from blood, taken at approximately week 37, from a patient treated with tofacitinib. The CDR3 coding sequence is TGTGCCAGCACCCTTTCGAGCGGGAGGACCTACGAGCAGTACTTC. Translated: CASTLSSGRTYEQYF.